The 4 T cell receptor beta chains presented below share a single source sample, sequenced in a study of cytomegalovirus exposure and HLA in healthy donors. A multiplex PCR was run with 60 Vbeta primers and 13 Jbeta primers. Some clones are missing from TCRdb's copy, which holds only in-frame ones; the method was immunoSEQ multiplex PCR. The table lists roughly 160,000 clones, around 79% of them singletons. Source material: PBMCs. The receptors derive from a middle-aged man in good health and CMV-seronegative.

This chain joins TRBV5-1 and TRBJ1-2; no definite D call. V lost 2 bases, J lost 8 bases, and 13 bases lay in between. The CDR3 has 13 residues. Per the germline V gene, CDR1 is SGHRS and CDR2 is YFSETQ. The CDR3 DNA reads as TGCGCCAGCAGCTTCGACCCGGCGAGGGGCTACACCTTC. This gives the protein CASSFDPARGYTF.

This chain connects TRBV6-5 to TRBJ1-2; 8 nucleotides line up with TRBD1. Looked up from germline, CDR1 is MNHEY and CDR2 is SVGAGI. CDR3 length: 14 amino acids. Unmatched junction bases numbered 6, after V lost 1 base and J lost 8 bases. The CDR3 sequence: CASSYFQGAGGYTF. CDR3 in DNA: TGTGCCAGCAGTTACTTCCAGGGGGCGGGAGGCTACACCTTC.

This clone appeared a few times. The rearrangement links TRBV29-1 to TRBJ2-7, with D tentatively TRBD2 (5 bases). Germline V CDR1 and CDR2: SQVTM, ANQGSEA. The ends were cut back, 3 bases at V and 6 bases at J, with 12 bases in the middle. CDR3 length: 12 residues. CDR3 sequence: CSVESPSREQYF. The CDR3, as DNA: TGCAGCGTTGAGAGTCCTAGCCGCGAGCAGTACTTC.

The chain carries TRBV2 and TRBJ2-7, with 8 bases fitting TRBD1. The V segment lost 4 bases and the J segment 6 bases; nucleotides outside the gene matches: 8. Looked up from germline, CDR1 is SNHLY and CDR2 is FYNNEI. CDR3 size: 14 residues. The CDR3 loop reads CASSGDRGFGEQYF. CDR3 bases: TGTGCCAGCAGTGGAGACAGGGGATTTGGCGAGCAGTACTTC.